This T cell receptor beta chain was recovered during a study of blood T cell repertoires in COVID-19. Study context: COVID-19 samples, acute and convalescent, were from the United States, Italy and Spain.

The repertoire was sequenced with immunoSEQ multiplex PCR; TCRdb's copy has only in-frame clones and lacks some. The sample lists approximately 300,000 clones, around nine tenths occurring once. Sequenced: peripheral blood. This TCR was recovered from a man aged 25 to 45 with acute or convalescent COVID-19.

CDR3 region: CASSYLKGRETQYF. The CDR3 coding sequence is TGTGCCAGCAGTTACCTTAAGGGGCGAGAGACCCAGTACTTC. The V gene is TRBV6-6, the J gene TRBJ2-5; maybe TRBD1 (5 bases). Between the trimmed V and J ends, which lost 2 bases and 4 bases, there was a span of 11 bases. The V gene's germline CDR1 is MNHNY and CDR2 SVGAGI (reference sequence). This CDR3 is 14 amino acids long.